Listed here is a single T cell receptor beta chain. The target antigen is unknown. This entry belongs to a study of T-cell reconstitution after alpha-beta-depleted transplantation in children. CDR1 is SGHRS and CDR2 is YFSETQ in the germline V gene. The CDR3 sequence is 13 residues long. Trimming stripped 1 base from V and 7 bases from J, with 9 bases between. Study results and limitations: Once a year had passed after transplant, T-cell counts and diversity came mostly from newly produced T cells. About two months after transplant, alpha-beta T cells reportedly came from several hundred expanded graft clones.

Preparing the TCRbeta library involved the use of unique molecular identifiers. TCRdb re-called the PCR reads with MiXCR, one entry per CDR3 protein. The profile shows 530,000 or so distinct CDR3 sequences, roughly a quarter of them singletons. The chain carries TRBV5-1 and TRBJ2-1; a weak D match, TRBD1 (5 bases). The receptor comes from a boy less than two years old with Wiskott-Aldrich syndrome, due to receive a stem cell transplant. The material sequenced was PBMCs, taken before TCRalphabeta/CD19-depleted stem cell transplant. CDR3 region: CASSLSGKNEQFF. The DNA of the CDR3 is TGCGCCAGCAGCTTGTCAGGGAAAAATGAGCAGTTCTTC.